The entry below gives a single T cell receptor beta chain sequence along with its context. This entry is derived from a study of blood T cells in healthy people across ages. The people who gave samples were healthy Caucasians from Russia, aged roughly 6 to 95. Then a second PCR, running roughly 6 to 12 cycles, was carried out with a sample-barcoded 5' primer and a J-beta primer mix. TCRdb re-called the 5' RACE reads with MiXCR, one entry per CDR3 protein. The sample records under 2,000,000 distinct CDR3 sequences, around half being singletons. V trimming: 4 bases; J trimming: 0 bases; junction bases outside the gene matches: 6. CDR3 length: 15 residues. The V gene's germline CDR1 is DFQATT and CDR2 SNEGSKA (reference sequence).

Sequenced sample: blood. The TCR sequence derives from a woman aged 40 to 49 in good health. This rearrangement joins TRBV20-1 to TRBJ2-3, with 8 bases lining up with TRBD2. CDR3 DNA sequence: TGCAGTGCTACCCGCGCTAGCGGGAGCACAGATACGCAGTATTTT. This gives the protein CSATRASGSTDTQYF.